These 5 T cell receptor beta chains came from one sample sequenced in a study of shared clonotypes between healthy human individuals (dated by TCRdb to between 2020 and 2021). The library was prepared using the immunoSEQ multiplex PCR assay. TCRdb mirrors the immuneACCESS table, restricted to in-frame sequences. Some clones are absent from its copies; in checked studies, under half trace to an unresolved V gene, and the reason for the others is unknown. This sample lists about 1.5 million clones; 95% to 99% were detected once. Roughly 0.45% of the sample belongs to the ten largest clones. The material sequenced was naive CD4+ T cells sorted from blood. Per the publication, the cell subset or site label means: CD45RA+ positively selected. The source of these receptors is a man aged 25 to 45 in good health.

This chain joins TRBV5-1 and TRBJ2-5, with TRBD2 matching over 11 bases. The CDR3 is made up of 18 amino acids. The germline V gene encodes CDR1 SGHRS and CDR2 YFSETQ. With 4 bases clipped from V and 4 bases from J, the junction kept 15 bases outside the gene matches. CDR3 in DNA: TGCGCCAGCAGCCCTAGGATCGGACTAGCGGGCAGGGGAGAGACCCAGTACTTC. Protein product: CASSPRIGLAGRGETQYF.

V is TRBV10-3 and J is TRBJ2-1, with D perhaps matching TRBD2 (5 bases). Trimming pared 2 bases from V and 10 bases from J, leaving 9 bases between. This CDR3 has 12 amino acids. Germline V CDR1 and CDR2: ENHRY, SYGVKD. The CDR3 nucleotides read TGTGCCATCAGTGAGATCGAGGGAGAGCAGTTCTTC. Encoded protein: CAISEIEGEQFF.

The rearrangement joins TRBV7-2 to TRBJ2-7; D is uncertain. The germline gives CDR1 SGHTA, CDR2 FQGNSA. CDR3 length equals 18 residues. V lost 3 bases, J lost 4 bases, and 25 bases lay in between. CDR3 sequence: CASSLVGLRRSVVYEQYF. For the CDR3, the DNA is TGTGCCAGCAGCTTGGTGGGCTTGCGCCGATCGGTAGTGTACGAGCAGTACTTC.

The V call is TRBV19, the J call TRBJ2-7, with 9 bases identical to TRBD1. The CDR3 is 14 amino acids. Germline CDR1 reads LNHDA; CDR2 reads SQIVND (reference sequence). V lost 4 bases to trimming and J lost 2 bases; unmatched junction nucleotides: 3. The CDR3 bases are TGTGCCAGTAGTAAGGGACAGGGTACCTACGAGCAGTACTTC. It yields the protein CASSKGQGTYEQYF.

The chain links TRBV7-2 to TRBJ2-3; 8 nucleotides match TRBD1. With 1 base clipped from V and 11 bases from J, the junction kept 14 bases outside the gene matches. Germline CDR1 is SGHTA and CDR2 is FQGNSA. The CDR3 runs 16 residues. As DNA, the CDR3 is TGTGCCAGCAGCTTAGATCCCGGGACAGGCCTCAAAGAGCAGTATTTT. Translation: CASSLDPGTGLKEQYF. Drawing the rest from reference TRBV7-2 and TRBJ2-3, the complete variable domain is GAGVSQSPSNKVTEKGKDVELRCDPISGHTALYWYRQSLGQGLEFLIYFQGNSAPDKSGLPSDRFSAERTGGSVSTLTIQRTQQEDSAVYLCASSLDPGTGLKEQYFGPGTRLTVL.